The 4 T cell receptor beta chains presented below share a single source sample, sequenced in a study of blood T cell repertoires in COVID-19. Assay used: immunoSEQ multiplex PCR; TCRdb lists only in-frame clones, some missing. The data contain 150,000 or so clones, 88% of them singletons. Source material: peripheral blood. The receptors come from a man aged 60 to 75 with acute or convalescent COVID-19.

V and J are TRBV11-2 and TRBJ2-3, with 8 bases lining up with TRBD2. The CDR3 length is 12 residues. The J segment lost 6 bases and the V segment lost 6 bases, leaving 2 bases of the junction unmatched. Germline V gene lookup returns CDR1 SGHAT and CDR2 FQNNGV. Here the CDR3 reads CASSRLADTQYF. The CDR3, as DNA: TGTGCCAGCAGTAGACTAGCGGATACGCAGTATTTT.

This chain connects TRBV30 to TRBJ1-5; D is uncertain. The CDR3 spans 13 residues. Germline V gene sequence: CDR1 GTSNPN, CDR2 SVGIG (reference sequence). Trimming left V 7 bases short and J 7 bases short, with 17 bases between. The CDR3 nucleotides are TGTGCCTTGGAGGTGGAGGGAAAGCAGCCCCAGCATTTT. It yields the protein CALEVEGKQPQHF.

This chain connects TRBV7-2 to TRBJ1-2; 11 positions match TRBD1. The CDR3 has 14 amino acids. The trim removed 6 bases at V and 7 bases at J, leaving 7 bases unmatched. The V gene's germline CDR1 is SGHTA and CDR2 FQGNSA. The CDR3 sequence: CASSRRTGGSGYTF. The CDR3, as DNA: TGTGCCAGCAGTCGCCGGACAGGGGGCTCTGGCTACACCTTC.

The chain joins TRBV2 to TRBJ2-5; the match to TRBD1 covers 9 bases. The CDR3 has 15 amino acids. The germline CDR1 and CDR2 sequences are SNHLY and FYNNEI. The V and J ends lost 2 bases and 5 bases, in that order; junction bases with no gene match: 6. CDR3 sequence (DNA): TGTGCCAGCAGTGAAACGGACAGGGGAGTGGAGACCCAGTACTTC. Translated: CASSETDRGVETQYF.